This TCR beta chain is from a study of cytomegalovirus exposure and HLA in healthy donors. General study points: In the 120 or so validation repertoires, around 95% of cluster scores exceeded 0, per a later analysis. In vitro data verified a few CMV-associated chains as specific for CMV antigens.

To note about this clone: The target antigen is unknown.

The germline gives CDR1 SGHVS, CDR2 FNYEAQ. V trimming: 5 bases; J trimming: 3 bases; junction bases outside the gene matches: 14. This CDR3 region has 18 residues. The repertoire was sequenced with immunoSEQ multiplex PCR; TCRdb's copy has only in-frame clones and lacks some. The sample includes about 110,000 clones, roughly nine tenths of them seen just once. The sequence derives from a woman between 18 and 29 years old in good health and CMV-seronegative. Sequenced: PBMCs. The genes are TRBV7-6 and TRBJ2-3; 10 nucleotides agree with TRBD2. The CDR3 reads CASSPRASGGGLTDTQYF. The DNA for the CDR3 is TGTGCCAGCAGCCCCCGGGCTAGCGGGGGAGGCCTAACAGATACGCAGTATTTT.